The 20 T cell receptor beta chains below come from one sample, sequenced in a study of human CD8 memory T cell subsets. UMI-labeled 5' RACE generated the TCR beta libraries. From its re-call of the 5' RACE reads, TCRdb lists each CDR3 protein once, without DNA. In total, the table holds 9,000 to 13,000 distinct CDR3 sequences. The sequenced sample consisted of CD8+ T cells from PBMCs. Receptors originate from a human donor in good health.

V and J are TRBV19 and TRBJ2-4; the D gene TCRdb calls, TRBD1, cannot be checked with no DNA. From germline, CDR1 is LNHDA and CDR2 SQIVND (reference sequence). The CDR3 extends over 18 amino acids. The CDR3 loop is CASSMSGAGTLTKNIQYF.

The chain uses TRBV4-3 and TRBJ2-4; TCRdb proposes TRBD2, but this gene call is untestable without DNA. CDR1 and CDR2 (germline): LGHNA, YSLEER. CDR3 length: 12 amino acids. The CDR3 is CASSQRPEIQYF.

The chain uses TRBV24-1 and TRBJ2-2; with no DNA, the TCRdb D assignment of TRBD2 cannot be verified. The length of the CDR3 is 22 residues. CDR1 is KGHDR, CDR2 SFDVKD, per germline. CDR3 residues: CATSDLQINPGTSGSFAGELFF.

Its frequency marks this clonotype as medium-sized. J is TRBJ1-6 and V is TRBV28. The germline gives CDR1 MDHEN, CDR2 SYDVKM. The CDR3 length is 14 residues. The CDR3 loop reads CASAPPGRGSPLHF. Full variable domain (remainder filled in from reference TRBV28 and TRBJ1-6): DVKVTQSSRYLVKRTGEKVFLECVQDMDHENMFWYRQDPGLGLRLIYFSYDVKMKEKGDIPEGYSVSREKKERFSLILESASTNQTSMYLCASAPPGRGSPLHFGNGTRLTVT.

V usage is TRBV20-1 and J usage is TRBJ1-6; TCRdb calls TRBD1, which cannot be checked without DNA. In germline, CDR1 is DFQATT, CDR2 SNEGSKA (reference sequence). This CDR3 comprises 21 residues. CDR3 region: CSARVTPTSGQGLMETSPLHF.

This clonotype shows up as medium-sized by frequency. V and J are TRBV5-6 and TRBJ1-6. The CDR3 spans 17 residues. Germline V gives CDR1 SGHDT, CDR2 YYEEEE. The chain's CDR3 is CASSLDGDVSYNSPLHF.

This clonotype is classed as medium-sized by frequency. V and J are TRBV7-9 and TRBJ1-1; TCRdb's D call, TRBD1, is unchecked because there is no DNA. The germline V gene encodes CDR1 SEHNR and CDR2 FQNEAQ (reference sequence). CDR3 size: 14 residues. The CDR3 reads CASRDGTGGGRAFF.

The chain uses TRBV10-3 and TRBJ1-4; checking the TCRdb D call of TRBD1 is not possible without DNA. Germline V gene data show CDR1 as ENHRY and CDR2 as SYGVKD. The CDR3 sequence is 17 residues long. The CDR3: CAISEPYEGLTEEKLFF.

V gene TRBV20-1 combines with J gene TRBJ2-1. This CDR3 comprises 14 residues. Germline V gives CDR1 DFQATT, CDR2 SNEGSKA (reference sequence). The CDR3 protein is CSASNWDSYNEQFF.

The chain couples TRBV6-5 to TRBJ2-3; TCRdb's D gene call, TRBD1, goes unchecked for lack of DNA. Per germline, CDR1 MNHEY and CDR2 SVGAGI. The CDR3 consists of 15 residues. CDR3 in amino acids: CASSYSGGSTDTQYF.

The chain links TRBV28 to TRBJ1-6. Germline V CDR1 and CDR2: MDHEN, SYDVKM. CDR3 length: 15 residues. The CDR3 reads CASSLTSGVGSPLHF. Full variable domain (outside the CDR3, taken from reference TRBV28 and TRBJ1-6): DVKVTQSSRYLVKRTGEKVFLECVQDMDHENMFWYRQDPGLGLRLIYFSYDVKMKEKGDIPEGYSVSREKKERFSLILESASTNQTSMYLCASSLTSGVGSPLHFGNGTRLTVT.

This rearrangement joins TRBV13 to TRBJ2-3; as DNA is missing, the TRBD1 call by TCRdb cannot be tested. CDR3 length: 15 residues. Germline V gene data show CDR1 as PRHDT and CDR2 as FYEKMQ (reference sequence). The chain's CDR3 is CASSLYPGGADTQYF.

The rearrangement joins TRBV12-3 or TRBV12-4 to TRBJ1-5. This CDR3 has 14 residues. CDR3 sequence reads: CASSPGTTNQPQHF.

This sequence joins TRBV13 and TRBJ2-1; TCRdb picks TRBD1, but there is no DNA to check that call. The CDR3 consists of 12 residues. Germline V gives CDR1 PRHDT, CDR2 FYEKMQ (reference sequence). The CDR3 sequence: CASSSTRYEQFF. Supplemented by reference TRBV13 and TRBJ2-1, the full variable domain reads AAGVIQSPRHLIKEKRETATLKCYPIPRHDTVYWYQQGPGQDPQFLISFYEKMQSDKGSIPDRFSAQQFSDYHSELNMSSLELGDSALYFCASSSTRYEQFFGPGTRLTVL.

The gene calls are TRBV28 and TRBJ2-2; TCRdb calls TRBD1, which cannot be checked without DNA. Germline loops: CDR1 MDHEN, CDR2 SYDVKM. The CDR3 is 13 amino acids. CDR3 in amino acids: CASSPRMYGELFF. The complete variable domain, with remaining parts taken from reference TRBV28 and TRBJ2-2, reads DVKVTQSSRYLVKRTGEKVFLECVQDMDHENMFWYRQDPGLGLRLIYFSYDVKMKEKGDIPEGYSVSREKKERFSLILESASTNQTSMYLCASSPRMYGELFFGEGSRLTVL.

This chain joins TRBV14 and TRBJ2-1; TCRdb's D call of TRBD1 is untestable without DNA. From germline, CDR1 is SGHDN and CDR2 FVKESK. CDR3 size: 15 residues. Here the CDR3 reads CASSRGGLAYNEQFF.

The chain recombines TRBV7-9 with TRBJ2-5; TCRdb selects TRBD1, and the lack of DNA leaves this call unchecked. The CDR3 has 15 amino acids. The germline V gene encodes CDR1 SEHNR and CDR2 FQNEAQ (reference sequence). This chain's CDR3 is CASSLGQEPQETQYF.

V and J are TRBV12-3 or TRBV12-4 and TRBJ2-1; checking the TCRdb D call of TRBD1 is not possible without DNA. The CDR3 extends over 15 amino acids. The CDR3 here is CASSWLRGAYNEQFF.

This sequence joins TRBV4-2 and TRBJ2-3; as DNA is missing, the TRBD2 call by TCRdb cannot be tested. The germline gives CDR1 LGHNA, CDR2 YNFKEQ. This CDR3 has 20 residues. CDR3 region: CASSQAIRGLIAAATDTQYF.

The V call is TRBV7-9, the J call TRBJ2-7; without DNA, the TCRdb call of TRBD2 cannot be checked. In germline, CDR1 is SEHNR, CDR2 FQNEAQ (reference sequence). There are 15 residues in the CDR3. The CDR3: CASSVLVAGEYEQYF.